One and the same sample provided the 14 T cell receptor beta chains below, sequenced in a study of CD8 T cells in ankylosing spondylitis. TCRdb processed the 5' RACE reads anew with MiXCR; each CDR3 protein has one entry. There are hundreds of thousands of distinct CDR3 sequences in the sample; 10% occur only once, and 21% lies in the top ten. Sample: blood, either unsorted or a sorted T cell fraction (not recorded which). The receptors stem from a male donor with ankylosing spondylitis or in good health (not recorded which).

This clonotype was seen many times. The rearrangement links TRBV4-1 to TRBJ2-2; D remains unclear. Germline values: CDR1 MGHRA, CDR2 YSYEKL. The CDR3 length is 15 residues. V was cut by 4 bases and J by 6 bases, with 15 bases left in between. The CDR3 DNA reads TGCGCCAGCAGCCGCGATTATTCGACACCCGGGGAGCTGTTTTTT. As protein: CASSRDYSTPGELFF.

This clonotype was seen repeatedly, ten times or more. V usage is TRBV3-1 and J usage is TRBJ2-7; 9 positions agree with TRBD1. Germline V gives CDR1 LGHDT, CDR2 YNNKEL (reference sequence). With 3 bases clipped from V and 4 bases from J, the junction kept 7 bases outside the gene matches. CDR3 size: 15 residues. The CDR3 DNA sequence: TGTGCCAGCAGCCAGCACGGGACAGGGCTTTACGAGCAGTACTTC. It specifies CASSQHGTGLYEQYF.

This clonotype occurred a few times. The rearrangement joins TRBV20-1 to TRBJ2-3; the D is unclear. V was clipped by 5 bases and J by 4 bases, with 13 bases between them. This CDR3 region has 13 residues. Germline V gives CDR1 DFQATT, CDR2 SNEGSKA (reference sequence). CDR3 amino acids: CSAYPGAPDTQYF. The CDR3 bases are TGCAGTGCTTACCCGGGCGCCCCAGATACGCAGTATTTT.

This clonotype was recorded only once. Given a much more abundant clone one base away, this may be a read error. The rearrangement links TRBV24-1 to TRBJ1-1; possibly TRBD1 for D (5 bases). The CDR3 totals 15 residues. Germline CDR1 is KGHDR and CDR2 is SFDVKD. Trimming cost V 9 bases and J 1 base, with 17 bases left between them. DNA of the CDR3: TGTGCCACCCAGACAGTGGGCGCGGGGAACACTGAAGCTTTCTTT. It specifies CATQTVGAGNTEAFF.

This clonotype was counted many times. This chain links TRBV20-1 with TRBJ1-1; TRBD1 is a possible D gene (5 bases). The germline V gene has CDR1 DFQATT and CDR2 SNEGSKA (reference sequence). V lost 0 bases, J lost 4 bases, and 15 bases lay in between. The CDR3 covers 15 residues. The DNA of the CDR3 is TGCAGTGCTAGAGATATCCGGGGACCCGGCACTGAAGCTTTCTTT. This translates into CSARDIRGPGTEAFF.

This clonotype showed up many times. J is TRBJ2-2 and V is TRBV11-3, with no clear D. Trimming removed 6 bases from V and 8 bases from J, with 13 bases in between. Germline V gene data show CDR1 as SGHNT and CDR2 as YENEEA. The CDR3 has 13 amino acids. The CDR3 coding sequence is TGTGCCAGCAGAAAACAAGAATCAGGGGAGCTGTTTTTT. As protein: CASRKQESGELFF.

This clonotype has at least ten counts. This chain uses TRBV24-1 with TRBJ2-6; D possibly matches TRBD1 or TRBD2 (5 bases each). The CDR3 loop spans 16 amino acids. Deletions cut 3 bases from V and 0 bases from J, with 8 bases between. Germline V gene sequence: CDR1 KGHDR, CDR2 SFDVKD. The CDR3 is CATSDPGPSGANVLTF. In DNA, the CDR3 is TGTGCCACCAGTGATCCGGGGCCCTCTGGGGCCAACGTCCTGACTTTC.

At least ten counts were recorded for this clonotype. This chain connects TRBV5-1 to TRBJ2-5; weak D call: TRBD1 (6 bases). Looked up from germline, CDR1 is SGHRS and CDR2 is YFSETQ. V lost 3 bases and J 4 bases, leaving 7 bases between the germline ends. CDR3 length: 12 residues. CDR3 bases: TGCGCCAGCAGCTGGGACACAGAGACCCAGTACTTC. Translation: CASSWDTETQYF. Full variable domain (remainder filled in from reference TRBV5-1 and TRBJ2-5): KAGVTQTPRYLIKTRGQQVTLSCSPISGHRSVSWYQQTPGQGLQFLFEYFSETQRNKGNFPGRFSGRQFSNSRSEMNVSTLELGDSALYLCASSWDTETQYFGPGTRLLVL.

There are a few counts of this clonotype. The V gene is TRBV11-1, the J gene TRBJ2-5, with D perhaps TRBD2 (5 bases). V was cut by 5 bases and J by 2 bases, with 15 bases left in between. Germline CDR1 SGHAT, CDR2 FQDESV (reference sequence). There are 15 residues in the CDR3. CDR3 loop: CASSPPTGFQETQYF. CDR3 DNA sequence: TGTGCCAGCAGCCCCCCAACGGGATTTCAAGAGACCCAGTACTTC. Based on the CDR3 plus reference TRBV11-1 and TRBJ2-5, the full variable domain is EAEVAQSPRYKITEKSQAVAFWCDPISGHATLYWYRQILGQGPELLVQFQDESVVDDSQLPKDRFSAERLKGVDSTLKIQPAELGDSAMYLCASSPPTGFQETQYFGPGTRLLVL.

This clonotype was seen many times. The genes are TRBV6-1 and TRBJ2-3, with a possible D match to TRBD2 (5 bases). Trimming shortened V by 7 bases and J by 2 bases, and 13 bases separated the two germline ends. Germline loops: CDR1 MNHNS, CDR2 SASEGT. The CDR3 consists of 14 residues. As DNA, the CDR3 is TGTGCCAGCACCAGGAGACGGGACACAGATACGCAGTATTTT. Its translation is CASTRRRDTDTQYF.

The V gene is TRBV11-2, the J gene TRBJ2-3, with 9 nucleotides matching TRBD2. After removal of 2 bases from V and 0 bases from J, the junction contained 9 bases not matched to a gene. The length of the CDR3 is 18 residues. In germline, CDR1 is SGHAT, CDR2 FQNNGV. CDR3 residues: CASSLQVARGGSTDTQYF. CDR3 coding DNA: TGTGCCAGCAGCTTACAGGTCGCGCGGGGGGGGAGCACAGATACGCAGTATTTT.

This clonotype was counted many times. V and J are TRBV20-1 and TRBJ1-1; D is unresolved. Trimming took 6 bases from V and 4 from J, leaving 9 bases between them. Germline CDR1 DFQATT, CDR2 SNEGSKA (reference sequence). CDR3 length: 11 residues. The DNA for the CDR3 is TGCAGTGCCACGGGGAGCACTGAAGCTTTCTTT. Translation gives CSATGSTEAFF.

This clonotype was counted at least ten times. V is TRBV5-1 and J is TRBJ1-4; 10 positions match TRBD1. The CDR3 sequence is 14 residues long. Trimming cost V 3 bases and J 7 bases; bases outside gene matches: 3. Germline V gene sequence: CDR1 SGHRS, CDR2 YFSETQ. CDR3 DNA sequence: TGCGCCAGCAGCTCCGGGACAGGGGCTGAAAAACTGTTTTTT. Its protein product is CASSSGTGAEKLFF. The variable domain in full, completed from reference TRBV5-1 and TRBJ1-4, reads KAGVTQTPRYLIKTRGQQVTLSCSPISGHRSVSWYQQTPGQGLQFLFEYFSETQRNKGNFPGRFSGRQFSNSRSEMNVSTLELGDSALYLCASSSGTGAEKLFFGSGTQLSVL.

This clonotype has at least ten counts. This sequence joins TRBV3-1 and TRBJ1-2; D unclear. The V gene lost 0 bases and the J gene lost 2 bases, with 7 bases spanning the gap. The CDR3 is 14 residues long. CDR1 is LGHDT, CDR2 YNNKEL, per germline (reference sequence). DNA for the CDR3: TGTGCCAGCAGCCAAGAAGCGCGAAACTATGGCTACACCTTC. It specifies CASSQEARNYGYTF.